Included here is one T cell receptor beta chain sequence, with context. Its target is unknown. The CDR3 is 14 amino acids. Deletions cut 3 bases from V and 3 bases from J, with 11 bases between. Germline CDR1 reads MNHNS; CDR2 reads SASEGT. The data belong to a study of shared clonotypes between healthy human individuals. Overall study findings and caveats: Across subsets, estimated richness was generally greater for naive than for memory populations.

Assay used: immunoSEQ multiplex PCR; TCRdb lists only in-frame clones, some missing. The sample contains millions of clones, approximately 94% of which appear only once. The rearrangement uses TRBV6-1 and TRBJ1-2; D perhaps matches TRBD1 (5 bases). The sequence derives from a man aged 18 to 30 in good health. Sequencing was done on a sample of naive CD4+ T cells sorted from blood. Subset of the sample: CD45RA+ positively selected. This CDR3 is CASSDFREDYGYTF. DNA of the CDR3: TGTGCCAGCAGTGATTTCAGGGAGGACTATGGCTACACCTTC.